The present entry profiles one T cell receptor (beta chain) with its context. The antigen remains undetermined. This sample also contains other DNA sequences that code for the same CDR3. This sample stems from a study of T cell responses to AZD1222 COVID-19 vaccine. Study-level results: Unmutated variant regions reportedly attract nearly half of all spike-specific TCRs. CD4 TCRs associated with vaccination spanned spike, dominating at 160-218 and 743-854. At study baseline, merely five or six AZD1222 recipients were seropositive. Elevations in Spike-specific TCR breadth and depth followed administration of two AZD1222 doses.

Sequencing was performed with immunoSEQ multiplex PCR; in TCRdb, only in-frame clones are kept and a portion is missing. The table includes around 160,000 clones, about 93% detected once. This receptor was taken from an adult in good health. Sequencing used peripheral blood, obtained on day 0 of AZD1222 vaccination.

CDR3 amino acids: CASSILGQPQHF. The DNA for the CDR3 is TGTGCCAGTAGTATTTTGGGACAGCCCCAGCATTTT. The chain joins TRBV19 to TRBJ1-5; D ambiguous. Per germline, CDR1 LNHDA and CDR2 SQIVND (reference sequence). The CDR3 is 12 residues long. Between the trimmed V and J ends, which lost 3 bases and 7 bases, there was a span of 7 bases.